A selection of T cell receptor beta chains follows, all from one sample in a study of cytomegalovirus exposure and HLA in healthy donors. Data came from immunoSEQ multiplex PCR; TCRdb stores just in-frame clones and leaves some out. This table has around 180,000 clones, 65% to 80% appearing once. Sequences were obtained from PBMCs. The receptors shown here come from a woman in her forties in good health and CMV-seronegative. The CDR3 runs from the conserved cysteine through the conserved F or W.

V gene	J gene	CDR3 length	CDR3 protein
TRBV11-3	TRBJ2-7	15	CASRPARGGSDEQYF
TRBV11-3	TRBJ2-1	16	CASSLGGTNGHNEQFF
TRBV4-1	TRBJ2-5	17	CASSHSGTSGNQETQYF
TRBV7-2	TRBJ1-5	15	CASSTRTGERQPQHF
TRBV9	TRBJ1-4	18	CASSALATGTVKYEKLFF
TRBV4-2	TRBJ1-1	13	CASSLSTNTEAFF
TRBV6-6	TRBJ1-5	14	CASSQQGVNQPQHF
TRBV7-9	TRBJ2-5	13	CASSFSSQETQYF
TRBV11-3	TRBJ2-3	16	CASSGRDREVSDTQYF
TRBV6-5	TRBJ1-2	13	CASSETENYGYTF
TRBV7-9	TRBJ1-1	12	CASSLMNTEAFF
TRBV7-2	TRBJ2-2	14	CASSLNKDTGELFF
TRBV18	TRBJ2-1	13	CASSKDRGDEQFF
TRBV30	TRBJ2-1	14	CAWRGLALYNEQFF
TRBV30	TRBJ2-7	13	CAWSSQGPAEQYF
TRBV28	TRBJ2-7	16	CASSLARGTFYYEQYF
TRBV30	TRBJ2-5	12	CAWSVHKETQYF
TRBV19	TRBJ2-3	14	CASAPAGIGDTQYF
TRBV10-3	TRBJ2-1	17	CAISGLTSGKGPNEQFF
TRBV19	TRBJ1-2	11	CASSSNYGYTF
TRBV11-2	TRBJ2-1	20	CASSLEGPQGGWGPYNEQFF
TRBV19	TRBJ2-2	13	CASSALTGGELFF
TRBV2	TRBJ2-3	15	CAFPGASGTADTQYF
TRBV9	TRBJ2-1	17	CASSVGTSRSSYNEQFF
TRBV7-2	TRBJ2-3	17	CASSESISGRGTDTQYF
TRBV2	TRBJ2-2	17	CASSEISAGRDTGELFF
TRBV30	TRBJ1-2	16	CAWSPRSGQGRYGYTF
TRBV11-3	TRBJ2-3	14	CASSYSGGADTQYF
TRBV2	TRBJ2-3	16	CASSVRTSGRPDTQYF
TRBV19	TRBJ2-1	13	CASTLGTYNEQFF
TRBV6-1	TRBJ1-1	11	CASSGVTEAFF
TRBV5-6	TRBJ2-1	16	CASSSYGPSEYNEQFF
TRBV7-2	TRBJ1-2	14	CASSLGGQTYGYTF
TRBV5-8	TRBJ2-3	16	CASSSPGQHYSGTQYF
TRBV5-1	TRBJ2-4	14	CASSSGGTENIQYF
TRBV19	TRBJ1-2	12	CASRGQPYGYTF
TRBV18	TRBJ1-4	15	CASSNPGQGATKLFF
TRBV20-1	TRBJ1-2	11	CSAGANYGYTF
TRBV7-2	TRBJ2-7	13	CASSSTSYYEQYF
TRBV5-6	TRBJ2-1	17	CASSLWTSGRQGNEQFF
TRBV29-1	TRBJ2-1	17	CSVAGRWWREGPEEQFF